This TCR beta chain is drawn from a study of blood T cell repertoires in COVID-19. This table comes from immunoSEQ multiplex PCR, and its TCRdb copy is limited to in-frame clones, with some not included. The sample holds over 450,000 clones; roughly 89% are singletons and the top ten take around 0.9%. Sequencing was done on a sample of peripheral blood. The sequence derives from a man aged 18-30 years with COVID-19, enrolled during active disease.

The DNA of the CDR3 is TGCAGCGTTGAGGCGGGGAACACTGAAGCTTTCTTT. Its protein product is CSVEAGNTEAFF. This rearrangement joins TRBV29-1 to TRBJ1-1; no definite D call. Looked up from germline, CDR1 is SQVTM and CDR2 is ANQGSEA. The CDR3 length is 12 residues. The V end lost 3 bases, the J end lost 1 base, and 6 bases lay between the germline ends.